This passage covers 8 T cell receptor beta chains from one sample sequenced in a study of T-cell memory formation after mild COVID-19. TCRdb re-derived calls from the 5' RACE reads in MiXCR, one entry per CDR3 protein. This sample has some 440,000 distinct CDR3 sequences, with about 23% found just once. Sequencing was carried out using PBMCs or a T cell subset sorted from them (not recorded which). These receptor sequences come from an adult woman who had mild COVID-19 (a few samples of this study predate the infection). Cell type and time point are not known.

In this sample, this clonotype turned up a few times. CDR3 region: CASSYTGSGANVLTF. The CDR3 bases are TGTGCCAGCAGCTACACAGGCTCTGGGGCCAACGTCCTGACTTTC. The rearrangement uses TRBV12-3 or TRBV12-4 and TRBJ2-6, with D possibly TRBD1 on 5 matching bases. This CDR3 contains 15 residues. V was pared by 6 bases and J by 0 bases, with 9 bases between.

V usage is TRBV7-2 and J usage is TRBJ1-5; possible D gene TRBD1, 5 bases. Trimming pared 1 base from V and 7 bases from J, leaving 14 bases between. This CDR3 spans 15 amino acids. Germline V gene data show CDR1 as SGHTA and CDR2 as FQGNSA. The DNA for the CDR3 is TGTGCCAGCAGCTTAGGGTTGTTGGGGCAACAGCCCCAGCATTTT. As protein: CASSLGLLGQQPQHF.

The chain joins TRBV24-1 to TRBJ2-3; 14 positions agree with TRBD2. Germline V gene data show CDR1 as KGHDR and CDR2 as SFDVKD. With V trimmed by 3 bases and J by 3 bases, 13 bases remained unmatched. The CDR3 consists of 20 residues. Here the CDR3 reads CATSDPPGLAGVGRTDTQYF. The CDR3 region has the DNA TGTGCCACCAGTGATCCGCCGGGACTAGCGGGAGTGGGGCGGACAGATACGCAGTATTTT.

The chain is built from TRBV5-5 and TRBJ1-4; no clear D. Trimming removed 1 base at V and 8 bases at J, with 12 bases between. CDR3 length: 14 residues. Germline CDR1 reads SGHKS; CDR2 reads YYEKEE (reference sequence). The CDR3, as DNA: TGTGCCAGCAGCTTGCGATACTTAGGGGAAAAACTGTTTTTT. This gives the protein CASSLRYLGEKLFF.

V gene TRBV12-3 or TRBV12-4 combines with J gene TRBJ2-3, with 8 bases identical to TRBD1. After removal of 7 bases from V and 2 bases from J, the junction contained 5 bases not matched to a gene. The CDR3 is 14 amino acids. Here the CDR3 reads CASNPGQVTDTQYF. In DNA, the CDR3 is TGTGCCAGCAATCCGGGACAGGTCACAGATACGCAGTATTTT.

The V call is TRBV6-1, the J call TRBJ1-2; the D gene is possibly TRBD1 (5 bases). The germline gives CDR1 MNHNS, CDR2 SASEGT. Between the trimmed V and J ends, which lost 2 bases and 4 bases, there was a span of 8 bases. The CDR3 loop spans 13 amino acids. CDR3 region: CASSELGGYGYTF. CDR3 DNA sequence: TGTGCCAGCAGTGAACTGGGGGGCTATGGCTACACCTTC.

Only a few counts were recorded for this clonotype. V gene TRBV20-1 combines with J gene TRBJ1-5, with 9 positions matching TRBD1. Per germline, CDR1 DFQATT and CDR2 SNEGSKA (reference sequence). The V and J ends lost 5 bases and 5 bases, in that order; junction bases with no gene match: 7. The CDR3 covers 14 residues. CDR3 loop: CSAHQGQGYQPQHF. DNA for the CDR3: TGCAGTGCTCACCAGGGACAGGGCTATCAGCCCCAGCATTTT.

This clonotype occurred a few times. The gene calls are TRBV29-1 and TRBJ2-7; TRBD2 agrees at 12 bases. V trimming: 4 bases; J trimming: 3 bases; junction bases outside the gene matches: 7. Germline V lookup: CDR1 SQVTM, CDR2 ANQGSEA. This CDR3 is built from 15 residues. CDR3 coding DNA: TGCAGCGTTGTGGCTAGCGGGAGGGCCCTCTACGAGCAGTACTTC. This codes for CSVVASGRALYEQYF.